This record covers a single T cell receptor (beta chain). This specimen comes from a study of blood T cell repertoires in COVID-19. Looking at the study overall: The United States, Italy and Spain were the sources of the acute and convalescent COVID-19 samples. The cDNA or gDNA used as material had been derived from T cells, B-cell-depleted T cells, or PBMCs.

The CDR3 loop spans 15 amino acids. Germline-derived CDR1 and CDR2 are SNHLY and FYNNEI. Trimming removed 8 bases from V and 7 bases from J; junction bases left unmatched: 15. Original handling: Amplifying reference gene primers gave estimates of nucleated cell counts. Produced via immunoSEQ multiplex PCR; TCRdb's table is partial and in-frame only. V, J and clone size are taken as reported in that table, and D and trimming were inferred from the DNA itself. The top ten clones hold more than 0.95% of a sample with roughly 60,000 clones, approximately 86% of them seen once. The chain links TRBV2 to TRBJ1-2; TRBD1 matches at 8 bases. The sequenced sample was peripheral blood. The source is a man aged 40-49 years with acute or convalescent COVID-19. The CDR3 sequence: CASGGGQGRSGGYTF. Written as DNA, the CDR3 is TGTGCCAGCGGAGGAGGACAGGGTCGAAGTGGTGGCTACACCTTC.